The 21 T cell receptor beta chains presented below share a single source sample, sequenced in a study of cytomegalovirus exposure and HLA in healthy donors. Sequencing was performed with immunoSEQ multiplex PCR; in TCRdb, only in-frame clones are kept and a portion is missing. The sample carries some 290,000 clones, roughly 90% recorded once. Sequencing used PBMCs. These receptors all stem from a man aged 30 to 39 in good health and CMV-seronegative.

On this clone itself: A junction boundary mismatches the germline segment, possibly from a read error. CDR3 protein: CASIINTGFMDYGYTF. The CDR3 DNA sequence: TGTGCCAGTATTATAAATACAGGGTTTATGGACTATGGCTACACCTTC. V is TRBV19 and J is TRBJ1-2; tentative D call: TRBD1 (6 bases). Per germline, CDR1 LNHDA and CDR2 SQIVND (reference sequence). The CDR3 extends over 16 amino acids.

This chain joins TRBV18 and TRBJ1-4; 8 bases match TRBD1. With 3 bases clipped from V and 10 bases from J, the junction kept 7 bases outside the gene matches. The CDR3 consists of 14 residues. Germline V gene lookup returns CDR1 KGHSH and CDR2 LQKENI. This CDR3 is CASSPDRVSPKLFF. In nucleotides, the CDR3 is TGTGCCAGCTCACCGGACAGGGTTTCGCCAAAACTGTTTTTT.

The chain has TRBV19 and TRBJ1-5, with 10 nucleotides matching TRBD1. Germline CDR1 LNHDA, CDR2 SQIVND (reference sequence). The CDR3 has 15 amino acids. Trimming cost V 5 bases and J 2 bases; bases outside gene matches: 3. CDR3 region: CASSAGTGGNQPQHF. CDR3 DNA sequence: TGTGCCAGTAGTGCGGGGACAGGGGGCAATCAGCCCCAGCATTTT.

The CDR3 protein is CASSSLWGDTEAFF. Written as DNA, the CDR3 is TGTGCCAGCAGTTCCCTCTGGGGAGACACTGAAGCTTTCTTT. The J gene is TRBJ1-1, the V gene TRBV28; no clear D. V shed 4 bases and J shed 3 bases, with 12 bases lying between them. The CDR3 contains 14 residues. Germline lookup yields CDR1 MDHEN and CDR2 SYDVKM.

The V and J genes are TRBV7-9 and TRBJ2-7; 9 nucleotides line up with TRBD1. Trimming cost V 1 base and J 6 bases; bases outside gene matches: 7. The CDR3 spans 15 residues. Per germline, CDR1 SEHNR and CDR2 FQNEAQ (reference sequence). The CDR3 sequence: CASSLEGQGRREQYF. In DNA form, the CDR3 reads TGTGCCAGCAGCTTAGAGGGACAGGGCCGGCGCGAGCAGTACTTC.

CDR3 bases: TGTGCCAGTAGTATCTATCTGGGGAGGGTCGACAATCAGCCCCAGCATTTT. It is translated as CASSIYLGRVDNQPQHF. The chain employs TRBV19 and TRBJ1-5; D is uncertain. Trimming removed 3 bases at V and 3 bases at J, with 18 bases between. The germline V gene encodes CDR1 LNHDA and CDR2 SQIVND (reference sequence). The length of the CDR3 is 17 residues. The full variable domain, in which reference TRBV19 and TRBJ1-5 provide the parts outside the CDR3, is DGGITQSPKYLFRKEGQNVTLSCEQNLNHDAMYWYRQDPGQGLRLIYYSQIVNDFQKGDIAEGYSVSREKKESFPLTVTSAQKNPTAFYLCASSIYLGRVDNQPQHFGDGTRLSIL.

This clone is a singleton in its sample. The rearrangement uses TRBV11-2 and TRBJ1-2; D is unresolved. V lost 3 bases and J lost 5, with 10 bases in between. The germline V gene has CDR1 SGHAT and CDR2 FQNNGV. The CDR3 is made up of 13 amino acids. CDR3 in amino acids: CASSLPLGYGYTF. Here the CDR3 DNA reads TGTGCCAGCAGCTTGCCGCTCGGGTATGGCTACACCTTC.

This sequence joins TRBV9 and TRBJ1-2; 10 bases line up with TRBD1. CDR3 length equals 15 residues. In germline, CDR1 is SGDLS, CDR2 YYNGEE. The trim removed 3 bases at V and 6 bases at J, leaving 8 bases unmatched. The chain's CDR3 is CASSAFGTGEDGYTF. The CDR3 DNA reads as TGTGCCAGCAGCGCCTTCGGGACAGGGGAGGATGGCTACACCTTC.

This sequence joins TRBV29-1 and TRBJ2-7; tentative D call: TRBD1 (5 bases). This CDR3 has 13 amino acids. V lost 2 bases, J lost 1 base, and 9 bases lay in between. Germline lookup yields CDR1 SQVTM and CDR2 ANQGSEA. CDR3 loop: CSVEQGGSYEQYF. The CDR3 DNA follows: TGCAGCGTTGAACAGGGCGGTTCCTACGAGCAGTACTTC.

This sequence joins TRBV7-6 and TRBJ1-6; 10 nucleotides match TRBD1. The CDR3 covers 15 residues. The germline V gene encodes CDR1 SGHVS and CDR2 FNYEAQ. Unmatched junction bases numbered 4, after V lost 1 base and J lost 10 bases. The CDR3 DNA reads as TGTGCCAGCAGCTTAGTGGGACAGGGGAAATCACCCCTCCACTTT. This codes for CASSLVGQGKSPLHF.

The CDR3 DNA follows: TGTGCCAGCAGTTTACCGTTCAGGGGACGGAGCACTGAAGCTTTCTTT. This sequence encodes CASSLPFRGRSTEAFF. The rearrangement uses TRBV28 and TRBJ1-1, with a tentative D call TRBD1 (6 bases). Per the germline V gene, CDR1 is MDHEN and CDR2 is SYDVKM. This CDR3 is built from 16 residues. Trimming cost V 2 bases and J 4 bases, with 17 bases left between them.

The V and J genes are TRBV5-6 and TRBJ1-1, with no clear D. The germline V and J ends were trimmed by 2 bases and 5 bases, with 16 bases remaining between them. Germline V gene data show CDR1 as SGHDT and CDR2 as YYEEEE. The CDR3 extends over 15 amino acids. The CDR3 region has the DNA TGTGCCAGCAGCTTTCTGGGGAGCCGATATACTGAAGCTTTCTTT. This gives the protein CASSFLGSRYTEAFF.

The chain uses TRBV5-4 and TRBJ2-3; no firm D call. CDR1 is SGHNT and CDR2 is YYREEE in the germline V gene (reference sequence). The germline V and J ends were trimmed by 0 bases and 4 bases, with 9 bases remaining between them. This CDR3 has 14 amino acids. The CDR3 DNA reads TGTGCCAGCAGCTTGGACTTAAGTCCAGATACGCAGTATTTT. It codes for CASSLDLSPDTQYF.

The V call is TRBV9, the J call TRBJ2-2; D is ambiguous. Germline V lookup: CDR1 SGDLS, CDR2 YYNGEE. The CDR3 covers 14 residues. V was pared by 3 bases and J by 5 bases, with 11 bases between. CDR3 coding DNA: TGTGCCAGCAGCGGGGCCCGTTTAACCGGGGAGCTGTTTTTT. Translated: CASSGARLTGELFF. Drawing the rest from reference TRBV9 and TRBJ2-2, the complete variable domain is DSGVTQTPKHLITATGQRVTLRCSPRSGDLSVYWYQQSLDQGLQFLIQYYNGEERAKGNILERFSAQQFPDLHSELNLSSLELGDSALYFCASSGARLTGELFFGEGSRLTVL.

The genes are TRBV7-9 and TRBJ2-1; D ambiguous. This CDR3 spans 13 amino acids. V was clipped by 8 bases and J by 5 bases, with 13 bases between them. The germline V gene encodes CDR1 SEHNR and CDR2 FQNEAQ (reference sequence). DNA of the CDR3: TGTGCCAGCGAATCCTGGCTTAACAATGAGCAGTTCTTC. This sequence encodes CASESWLNNEQFF. The whole variable domain, remainder taken from reference TRBV7-9 and TRBJ2-1, is DTGVSQNPRHKITKRGQNVTFRCDPISEHNRLYWYRQTLGQGPEFLTYFQNEAQLEKSRLLSDRFSAERPKGSFSTLEIQRTEQGDSAMYLCASESWLNNEQFFGPGTRLTVL.

The V and J genes are TRBV2 and TRBJ1-4; TRBD1 matches 8 bases. This CDR3 is 15 amino acids long. Germline V CDR1 and CDR2: SNHLY, FYNNEI. Unmatched junction bases numbered 3, after V lost 2 bases and J lost 4 bases. CDR3 region: CASSETGQDNEKLFF. In nucleotides, the CDR3 is TGTGCCAGCAGTGAAACGGGACAGGATAATGAAAAACTGTTTTTT.

The chain recombines TRBV14 with TRBJ1-1, with a tentative D call TRBD1 (6 bases). V was trimmed by 5 bases and J by 0 bases, leaving 10 bases between them. The CDR3 is 14 residues long. The germline gives CDR1 SGHDN, CDR2 FVKESK. CDR3: CASSRQVLNTEAFF. The DNA for the CDR3 is TGTGCCAGCAGCAGACAGGTTCTGAACACTGAAGCTTTCTTT. The full variable domain, rest sourced from reference TRBV14 and TRBJ1-1, is EAGVTQFPSHSVIEKGQTVTLRCDPISGHDNLYWYRRVMGKEIKFLLHFVKESKQDESGMPNNRFLAERTGGTYSTLKVQPAELEDSGVYFCASSRQVLNTEAFFGQGTRLTVV.

The CDR3 DNA follows: TGCGCCAGCAGCGCAACTGCAACCTCTGGAAACACCATATATTTT. This sequence encodes CASSATATSGNTIYF. V and J are TRBV5-1 and TRBJ1-3, with D unclear. Deletions cut 4 bases from V and 0 bases from J, with 11 bases between. The length of the CDR3 is 15 residues. From germline, CDR1 is SGHRS and CDR2 YFSETQ.

The chain recombines TRBV4-1 with TRBJ1-2; D gene uncertain. This CDR3 has 13 residues. Trimming left V 0 bases short and J 8 bases short, with 10 bases between. Germline V gene sequence: CDR1 MGHRA, CDR2 YSYEKL. The CDR3 reads CASSQDFAGGYTF. CDR3 coding DNA: TGCGCCAGCAGCCAAGATTTCGCGGGAGGCTACACCTTC.

This sequence joins TRBV4-3 and TRBJ2-7; D remains ambiguous. The V and J ends lost 0 bases and 3 bases respectively, with 12 bases between them. Germline V gives CDR1 LGHNA, CDR2 YSLEER. This CDR3 spans 15 amino acids. Written as DNA, the CDR3 is TGCGCCAGCAGCCAAGATTTGCTAGGTGACTACGAGCAGTACTTC. Translated, it gives CASSQDLLGDYEQYF.

This chain joins TRBV30 and TRBJ1-6, with no clear D. The V gene lost 3 bases and the J gene lost 6 bases, with 18 bases spanning the gap. This CDR3 has 16 residues. CDR1 GTSNPN and CDR2 SVGIG come from the germline V gene (reference sequence). DNA for the CDR3: TGTGCCTGGAGATCCCTAGGTACATTAATTAATTCACCCCTCCACTTT. This gives the protein CAWRSLGTLINSPLHF.